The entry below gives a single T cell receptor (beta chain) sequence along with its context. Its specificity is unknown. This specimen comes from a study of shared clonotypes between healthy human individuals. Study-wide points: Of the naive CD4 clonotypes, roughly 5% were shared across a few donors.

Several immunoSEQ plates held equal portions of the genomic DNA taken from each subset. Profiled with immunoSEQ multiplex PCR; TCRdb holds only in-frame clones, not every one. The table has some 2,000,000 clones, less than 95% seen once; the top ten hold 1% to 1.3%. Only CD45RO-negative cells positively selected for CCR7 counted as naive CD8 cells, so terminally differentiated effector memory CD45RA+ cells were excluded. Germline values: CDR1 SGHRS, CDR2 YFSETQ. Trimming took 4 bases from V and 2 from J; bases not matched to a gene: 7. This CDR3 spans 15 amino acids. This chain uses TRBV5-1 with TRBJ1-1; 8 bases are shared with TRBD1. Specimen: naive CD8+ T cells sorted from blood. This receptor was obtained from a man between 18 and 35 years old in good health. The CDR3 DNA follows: TGCGCCAGCAGCGGACCGGACAGGGCAAACACTGAAGCTTTCTTT. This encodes CASSGPDRANTEAFF. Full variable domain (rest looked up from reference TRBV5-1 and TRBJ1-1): KAGVTQTPRYLIKTRGQQVTLSCSPISGHRSVSWYQQTPGQGLQFLFEYFSETQRNKGNFPGRFSGRQFSNSRSEMNVSTLELGDSALYLCASSGPDRANTEAFFGQGTRLTVV.